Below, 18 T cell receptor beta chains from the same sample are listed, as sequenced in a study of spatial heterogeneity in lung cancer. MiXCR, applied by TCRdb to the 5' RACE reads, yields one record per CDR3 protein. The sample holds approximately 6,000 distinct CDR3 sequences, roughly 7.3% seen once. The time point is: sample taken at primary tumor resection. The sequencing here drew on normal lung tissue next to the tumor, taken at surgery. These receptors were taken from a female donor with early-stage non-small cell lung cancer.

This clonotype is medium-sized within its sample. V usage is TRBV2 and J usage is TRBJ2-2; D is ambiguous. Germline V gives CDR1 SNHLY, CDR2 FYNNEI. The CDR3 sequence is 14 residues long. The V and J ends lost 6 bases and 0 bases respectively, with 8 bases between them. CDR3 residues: CASRAVSNTGELFF. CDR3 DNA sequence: TGTGCCAGCAGGGCAGTTTCGAACACCGGGGAGCTGTTTTTT.

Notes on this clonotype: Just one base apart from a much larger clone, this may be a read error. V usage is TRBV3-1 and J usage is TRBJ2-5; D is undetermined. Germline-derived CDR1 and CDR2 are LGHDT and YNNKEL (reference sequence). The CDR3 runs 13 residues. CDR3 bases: TGTGTCAGCAGCCAAGGAAGAATTGAGACCCAGTACTTC. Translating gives CVSSQGRIETQYF.

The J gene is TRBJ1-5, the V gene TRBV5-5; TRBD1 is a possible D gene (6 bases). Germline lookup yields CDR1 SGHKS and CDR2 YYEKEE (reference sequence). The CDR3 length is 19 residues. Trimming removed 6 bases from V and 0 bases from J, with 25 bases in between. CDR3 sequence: CASTPGDNSKDNSNQPQHF. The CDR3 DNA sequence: TGTGCCAGCACCCCAGGGGATAATAGCAAGGATAATAGCAATCAGCCCCAGCATTTT.

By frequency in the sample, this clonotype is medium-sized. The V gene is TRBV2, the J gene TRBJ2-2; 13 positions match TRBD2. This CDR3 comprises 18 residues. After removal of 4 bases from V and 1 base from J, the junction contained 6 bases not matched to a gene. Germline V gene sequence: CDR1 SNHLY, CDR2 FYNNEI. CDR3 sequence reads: CASSGVRLAGGNTGELFF. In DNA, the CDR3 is TGTGCCAGCAGTGGAGTGCGACTAGCGGGGGGGAACACCGGGGAGCTGTTTTTT.

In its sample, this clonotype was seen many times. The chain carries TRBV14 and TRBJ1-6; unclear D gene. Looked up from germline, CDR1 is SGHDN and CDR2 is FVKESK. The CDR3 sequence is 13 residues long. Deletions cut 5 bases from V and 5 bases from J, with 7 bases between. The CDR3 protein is CASSMSDNSPLHF. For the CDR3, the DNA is TGTGCCAGCAGCATGAGCGATAATTCACCCCTCCACTTT.

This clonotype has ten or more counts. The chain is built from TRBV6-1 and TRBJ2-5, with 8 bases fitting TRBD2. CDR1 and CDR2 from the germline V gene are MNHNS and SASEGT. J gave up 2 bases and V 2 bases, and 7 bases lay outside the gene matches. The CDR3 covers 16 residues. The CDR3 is CASSERAGGLQETQYF. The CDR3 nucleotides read TGTGCCAGCAGTGAAAGGGCGGGGGGACTACAAGAGACCCAGTACTTC.

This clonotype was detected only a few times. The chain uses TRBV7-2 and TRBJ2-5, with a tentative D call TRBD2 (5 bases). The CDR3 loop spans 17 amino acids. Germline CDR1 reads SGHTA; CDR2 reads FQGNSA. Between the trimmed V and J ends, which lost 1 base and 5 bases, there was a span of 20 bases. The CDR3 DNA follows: TGTGCCAGCAGCTTAGTTCCCGCTAGCAGAGTAGGTGAGACCCAGTACTTC. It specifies CASSLVPASRVGETQYF.

The CDR3 sequence is CASSFIAGQGAQYF. The CDR3 region has the DNA TGTGCCAGCAGTTTCATCGCGGGACAGGGGGCCCAGTACTTC. The chain couples TRBV28 to TRBJ2-5, with TRBD1 matching over 11 bases. The CDR3 is 14 amino acids. The V and J ends lost 3 bases and 9 bases, in that order; junction bases with no gene match: 6. Looked up from germline, CDR1 is MDHEN and CDR2 is SYDVKM. Drawing the rest from reference TRBV28 and TRBJ2-5, the complete variable domain is DVKVTQSSRYLVKRTGEKVFLECVQDMDHENMFWYRQDPGLGLRLIYFSYDVKMKEKGDIPEGYSVSREKKERFSLILESASTNQTSMYLCASSFIAGQGAQYFGPGTRLLVL.

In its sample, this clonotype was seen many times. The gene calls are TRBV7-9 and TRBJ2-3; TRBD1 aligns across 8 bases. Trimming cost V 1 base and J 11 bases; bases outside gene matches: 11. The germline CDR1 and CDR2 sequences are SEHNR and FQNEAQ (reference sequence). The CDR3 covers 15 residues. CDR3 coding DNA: TGTGCCAGCAGCTTAGGGGCAGGGGGCCGCGAGGGGCAGTATTTT. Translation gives CASSLGAGGREGQYF. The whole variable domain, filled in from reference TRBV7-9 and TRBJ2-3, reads DTGVSQNPRHKITKRGQNVTFRCDPISEHNRLYWYRQTLGQGPEFLTYFQNEAQLEKSRLLSDRFSAERPKGSFSTLEIQRTEQGDSAMYLCASSLGAGGREGQYFGPGTRLTVL.

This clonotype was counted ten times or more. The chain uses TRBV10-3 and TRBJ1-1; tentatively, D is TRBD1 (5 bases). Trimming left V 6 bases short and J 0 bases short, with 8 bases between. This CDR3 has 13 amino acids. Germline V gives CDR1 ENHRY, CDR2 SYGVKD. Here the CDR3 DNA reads TGTGCCATCAGCGCGACAGTGAACACTGAAGCTTTCTTT. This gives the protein CAISATVNTEAFF.

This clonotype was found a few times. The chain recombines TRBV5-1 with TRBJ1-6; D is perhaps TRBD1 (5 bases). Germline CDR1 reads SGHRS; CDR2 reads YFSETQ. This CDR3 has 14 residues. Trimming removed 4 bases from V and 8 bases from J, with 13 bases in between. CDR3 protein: CASSNAGFDSPLHF. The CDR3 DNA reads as TGCGCCAGCAGCAATGCAGGGTTCGATTCACCCCTCCACTTT. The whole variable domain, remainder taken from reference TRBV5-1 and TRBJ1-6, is KAGVTQTPRYLIKTRGQQVTLSCSPISGHRSVSWYQQTPGQGLQFLFEYFSETQRNKGNFPGRFSGRQFSNSRSEMNVSTLELGDSALYLCASSNAGFDSPLHFGNGTRLTVT.

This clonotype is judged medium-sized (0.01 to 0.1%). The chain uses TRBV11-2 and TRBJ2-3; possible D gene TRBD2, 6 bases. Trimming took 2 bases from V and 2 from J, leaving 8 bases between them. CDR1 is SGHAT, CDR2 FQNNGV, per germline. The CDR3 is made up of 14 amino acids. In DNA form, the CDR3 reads TGTGCCAGCAGCTTACGGGGGAACACAGATACGCAGTATTTT. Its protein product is CASSLRGNTDTQYF.

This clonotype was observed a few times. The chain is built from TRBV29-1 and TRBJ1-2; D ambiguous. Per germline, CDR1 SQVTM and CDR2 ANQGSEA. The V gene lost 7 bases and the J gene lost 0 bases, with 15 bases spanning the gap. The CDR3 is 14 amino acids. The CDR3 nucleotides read TGCAGCGCGAGTAAGGGCCCCTCTAACTATGGCTACACCTTC. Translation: CSASKGPSNYGYTF.

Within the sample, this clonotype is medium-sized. The CDR3 sequence: CASSPVQGVGGYTF. The CDR3 nucleotides read TGTGCCAGCAGCCCCGTACAGGGGGTAGGAGGCTACACCTTC. The chain couples TRBV3-1 to TRBJ1-2; 8 positions agree with TRBD1. Germline CDR1 LGHDT, CDR2 YNNKEL (reference sequence). The CDR3 is made up of 14 amino acids. Losses at the gene ends were 4 bases for V and 8 bases for J; bases not matched to a gene: 9.

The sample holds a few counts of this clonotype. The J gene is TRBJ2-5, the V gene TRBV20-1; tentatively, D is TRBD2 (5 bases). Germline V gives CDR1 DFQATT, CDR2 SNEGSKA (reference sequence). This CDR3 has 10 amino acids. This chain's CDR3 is CVGAQETQYF. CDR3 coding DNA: TGCGTGGGAGCCCAAGAGACCCAGTACTTC.

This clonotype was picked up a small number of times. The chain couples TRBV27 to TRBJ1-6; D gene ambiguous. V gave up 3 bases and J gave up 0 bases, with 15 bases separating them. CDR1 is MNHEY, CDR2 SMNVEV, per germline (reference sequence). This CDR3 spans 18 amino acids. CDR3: CASSLDSTLRSYNSPLHF. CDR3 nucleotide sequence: TGTGCCAGCAGTTTGGACTCCACGCTCCGCTCCTATAATTCACCCCTCCACTTT.

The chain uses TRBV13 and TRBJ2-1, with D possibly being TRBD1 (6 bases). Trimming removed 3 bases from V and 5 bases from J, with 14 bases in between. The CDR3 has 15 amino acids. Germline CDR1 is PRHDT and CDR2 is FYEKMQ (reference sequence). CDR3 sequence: CASSLGRGGHNEQFF. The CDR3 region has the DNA TGTGCCAGCAGCTTGGGCCGAGGGGGACACAATGAGCAGTTCTTC.

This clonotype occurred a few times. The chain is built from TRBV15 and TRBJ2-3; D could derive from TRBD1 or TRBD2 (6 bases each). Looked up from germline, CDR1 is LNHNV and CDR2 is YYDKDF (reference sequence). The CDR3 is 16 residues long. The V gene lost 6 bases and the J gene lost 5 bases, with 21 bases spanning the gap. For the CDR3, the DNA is TGTGCCACCAGGTCCAACATTCGGGGGCTGGGAGATACGCAGTATTTT. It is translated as CATRSNIRGLGDTQYF.